This passage covers 13 T cell receptor beta chains from one sample sequenced in a study of control samples from healthy donors and cancer patients. Clones were read by immunoSEQ multiplex PCR, and TCRdb kept only the in-frame ones, dropping some. This sample yields 100,000 to 150,000 clones, of which approximately 92% are seen a single time; around 2.1% belongs to the top ten. Sequenced: blood. Source of these receptors: a woman in her 50s in good health.

The chain has TRBV21-1 and TRBJ1-6; the D segment call TRBD1 is taken from the table without a DNA check. TRBV21-1 is labeled a pseudogene. The CDR3 has 14 amino acids. This CDR3 is CAKAAGGLGSPLHF. As DNA, the CDR3 is TGTGCCAAGGCCGCAGGGGGATTAGGTTCACCCCTCCACTTT.

This rearrangement joins TRBV5-1 to TRBJ2-7; TRBD1 is a possible D gene (6 bases). The V end was cut by 4 bases, the J end by 2 bases, with 10 bases between. Germline CDR1 SGHRS, CDR2 YFSETQ. This CDR3 has 13 amino acids. The CDR3 DNA sequence: TGCGCCAGCAGCACCGGACAGACCTACGAGCAGTACTTC. This codes for CASSTGQTYEQYF.

Only one count was recorded for this clone. The chain couples TRBV29-1 to TRBJ1-1, with D possibly being TRBD1 (6 bases). Germline CDR1 and CDR2: SQVTM and ANQGSEA. This CDR3 has 18 residues. Between the trimmed V and J ends, which lost 4 bases and 8 bases, there was a span of 32 bases. The CDR3 DNA reads as TGCAGCGTTGGTTTGGGTTTAGACAGGAGTAGTAGGAGGACCGAAGCTTTCTTT. Protein product: CSVGLGLDRSSRRTEAFF.

The genes are TRBV11-2 and TRBJ2-5; no definite D call. This CDR3 contains 17 residues. The V gene lost 1 base and the J gene lost 5 bases, with 20 bases spanning the gap. Germline-derived CDR1 and CDR2 are SGHAT and FQNNGV. CDR3 coding DNA: TGTGCCAGCAGCTTAGGTGTTCGAGACGGCCTCCGGGAGACCCAGTACTTC. Amino acid sequence: CASSLGVRDGLRETQYF.

The chain is built from TRBV27 and TRBJ1-2, with D perhaps TRBD1 (5 bases). V lost 8 bases and J lost 12, with 19 bases in between. The CDR3 contains 12 residues. Germline values: CDR1 MNHEY, CDR2 SMNVEV (reference sequence). The CDR3 region has the DNA TGTGCCAGCGGATTCGGAGGGGCTTCGGACACCTTC. As protein: CASGFGGASDTF.

This chain uses TRBV10-1 with TRBJ1-1; 7 positions agree with TRBD1. With V trimmed by 8 bases and J by 0 bases, 6 bases remained unmatched. The CDR3 is 14 amino acids. Germline CDR1 is WNHNN and CDR2 is SYGVQD (reference sequence). CDR3 residues: CASGSGTVNTEAFF. CDR3 nucleotide sequence: TGCGCCAGCGGGTCCGGGACAGTGAACACTGAAGCTTTCTTT.

The V call is TRBV28, the J call TRBJ1-5, with a possible D match to TRBD1 (6 bases). The CDR3 loop spans 15 amino acids. Looked up from germline, CDR1 is MDHEN and CDR2 is SYDVKM. Trimming pared 5 bases from V and 3 bases from J, leaving 14 bases between. CDR3 sequence reads: CASSLQGTYNQPQHF. The CDR3 nucleotides are TGTGCCAGCAGTCTCCAGGGGACGTACAATCAGCCCCAGCATTTT.

The chain uses TRBV7-9 and TRBJ1-4, with D possibly matching TRBD1 (5 bases). The CDR3 length is 14 residues. Germline CDR1 reads SEHNR; CDR2 reads FQNEAQ (reference sequence). Deletions cut 1 base from V and 12 bases from J, with 15 bases between. CDR3 sequence (DNA): TGTGCCAGCAGCTTAGGCCAGGCGACAGAGGAACTGTTTTTT. Translating gives CASSLGQATEELFF.

The chain carries TRBV28 and TRBJ1-2, with no clear D. The CDR3 has 15 amino acids. Germline loops: CDR1 MDHEN, CDR2 SYDVKM. Trimming cost V 5 bases and J 2 bases, with 15 bases left between them. The CDR3 coding sequence is TGTGCCAGCAGTCCCCCAGTTGAAAACAACTATGGCTACACCTTC. Translated, it gives CASSPPVENNYGYTF.

The chain uses TRBV21-1 and TRBJ2-3; TRBD1, the table's D call, lacks a check against the DNA. TRBV21-1 is a known pseudogene. There are 21 residues in the CDR3. This CDR3 reads CASSKAGYRGSYAGRTDTQYF. CDR3 sequence (DNA): TGTGCCAGCAGCAAAGCAGGGTACAGGGGGTCCTATGCGGGGCGCACAGATACGCAGTATTTT.

J is TRBJ1-2 and V is TRBV28; D remains unclear. This CDR3 has 12 residues. Germline V gives CDR1 MDHEN, CDR2 SYDVKM. With 7 bases removed from V and 3 bases from J, the gap between germline ends came to 9 bases. The CDR3 DNA is TGTGCCAGCAATAACGTTTACTATGGCTACACCTTC. Its translation is CASNNVYYGYTF.

The chain combines TRBV27 with TRBJ1-1, with D possibly being TRBD1 (5 bases). The CDR3 is 13 amino acids. Trimming pared 6 bases from V and 7 bases from J, leaving 15 bases between. CDR1 is MNHEY and CDR2 is SMNVEV in the germline V gene (reference sequence). This CDR3 is CASRYRQGGEAFF. CDR3 nucleotide sequence: TGTGCCAGCAGGTACCGGCAGGGCGGTGAAGCTTTCTTT.

This chain links TRBV3-1 (or the pseudogene TRBV3-2) with TRBJ2-5, with TRBD1 matching 7 bases. J was trimmed by 4 bases and V by 5 bases; bases with no gene match: 4. Germline V gene sequence: CDR1 LGHDT, CDR2 YNNKEL (reference sequence). CDR3 length: 13 residues. CDR3 sequence: CASSTDRVETQYF. CDR3 bases: TGTGCCAGCAGCACCGACAGGGTAGAGACCCAGTACTTC.